The rows below give T cell receptor beta chains drawn from one sample of a study of metastatic and nonmetastatic thyroid tumors. TCRdb recomputed clones from the PCR reads via MiXCR. The data show about 31,000 clones, about a sixth seen once. Sequenced: blood. Receptor source: a female donor with papillary thyroid cancer or a benign thyroid nodule (not recorded which). Some clones in this sample may be carry-over from other donors' samples. Each CDR3 is given with its conserved first and last residue. D genes are given only for firm matches. Clone size appears in some rows only: once, few, many, or a class for an expanded clone.

many	TRBV14	.	TRBJ1-5	CASSQADSNQPQHF	TGTGCCAGCAGCCAAGCGGATAGCAATCAGCCCCAGCATTTT
many	TRBV2	.	TRBJ1-1	CASSVGQGVEAFF	TGTGCCAGCAGTGTAGGGCAGGGTGTTGAAGCTTTCTTT
few	TRBV28	.	TRBJ1-2	CASSLFGMDYGYTF	TGTGCCAGCAGTTTATTTGGCATGGACTATGGCTATACCTTC
few	TRBV27	TRBD1	TRBJ1-6	CASSLSSGTVYHSPLHF	TGTGCCAGCAGTTTATCCTCCGGGACAGTCTACCATTCACCCCTCCACTTT
many	TRBV9	.	TRBJ2-3	CASSVEGRASTQYF	TGTGCCAGCAGCGTAGAAGGAAGGGCTAGTACGCAGTATTTT
few	TRBV28	.	TRBJ1-5	CASSLSGINHPQHF	TGTGCCAGCAGTTTAAGCGGTATCAATCATCCCCAGCATTTT
many	TRBV10-3	.	TRBJ1-2	CAISESTELINYGYTF	TGTGCCATCAGTGAATCGACAGAACTCATAAACTATGGCTACACCTTC
many	TRBV12-3/TRBV12-4	TRBD2	TRBJ2-3	CASSLWGLAGTDTQYF	TGTGCCAGCAGTTTATGGGGACTAGCGGGCACAGATACGCAGTATTTT
many	TRBV12-3/TRBV12-4	.	TRBJ1-1	CASSLGRGTEAFF	TGTGCCAGCAGTTTAGGGAGGGGAACTGAAGCTTTCTTT
many	TRBV19	TRBD2	TRBJ2-2	CASTGGLEVAGELFF	TGTGCCAGTACCGGCGGACTAGAAGTAGCCGGGGAGCTGTTTTTT
many	TRBV14	.	TRBJ2-7	CASSRTRTYEQYF	TGTGCCAGCAGCCGGACACGAACCTACGAGCAGTACTTC
many	TRBV3-1	TRBD2	TRBJ2-2	CASSHELAGNTGELFF	TGTGCCAGCAGCCATGAACTAGCGGGAAACACCGGGGAGCTGTTTTTT
many	TRBV7-2	.	TRBJ1-5	CASSLESRQPQHF	TGTGCCAGCAGCTTAGAGAGTCGGCAGCCCCAGCATTTT
many	TRBV7-8	.	TRBJ2-5	CASSLSRQATTYQETQYF	TGTGCCAGCAGCTTAAGCAGGCAGGCTACAACGTACCAAGAGACCCAGTACTTC
many	TRBV20-1	.	TRBJ1-2	CSARHGAGSNYGYTF	TGCAGTGCTAGGCACGGGGCAGGGAGTAACTATGGCTACACCTTC
few	TRBV5-6	.	TRBJ2-3	CASSLEVDTQYF	TGTGCCAGCAGCTTGGAAGTAGATACGCAGTATTTT
many	TRBV3-1	TRBD1	TRBJ1-2	CASSQDRQGGRLGYTF	TGTGCCAGCAGCCAAGATAGACAGGGGGGGCGTCTTGGCTACACCTTC
many	TRBV28	TRBD2	TRBJ2-2	CASSLSSTSGGGKDTGELFF	TGTGCCAGCAGTTTATCCTCGACTAGCGGGGGGGGTAAGGACACCGGGGAGCTGTTTTTT
.	TRBV6-2/TRBV6-3	.	TRBJ1-3	CASRNGGPGNTIYF	TGTGCCAGCAGAAACGGGGGACCCGGAAACACCATATATTTT